This is a list of T cell receptor beta chains from one sample in a study of CD8 T cells in ankylosing spondylitis. TCRdb re-called the 5' RACE reads with MiXCR, one entry per CDR3 protein. The profile shows 200,000 to 250,000 distinct CDR3 sequences, roughly a tenth of them singletons. Sequences were obtained from blood, either unsorted or a sorted T cell fraction (not recorded which). These TCRs come from a male donor with ankylosing spondylitis or in good health (not recorded which). CDR3s include the opening cysteine and the closing phenylalanine or tryptophan. A D gene is named only where the DNA matches it firmly. Clone size appears in some rows only: once, few, many, or a class for an expanded clone.

v_gene: TRBV5-1
abundance: many
len: 13
j_gene: TRBJ2-3
d_gene: -
CDR3aa: CASSLERRDTQYF
CDR3nt: TGCGCCAGCAGCTTGGAACGGAGAGATACGCAGTATTTT

v_gene: TRBV5-1
abundance: many
len: 16
j_gene: TRBJ2-2
d_gene: -
CDR3aa: CASSKGEQVYTGELFF
CDR3nt: TGCGCCAGCAGCAAAGGGGAGCAGGTTTACACCGGGGAGCTGTTTTTT

v_gene: TRBV20-1
abundance: few
len: 15
j_gene: TRBJ1-6
d_gene: -
CDR3aa: CSADYLQGYNSPLHF
CDR3nt: TGCAGTGCCGACTACCTACAGGGCTATAATTCACCCCTCCACTTT

v_gene: TRBV7-9
abundance: -
len: 15
j_gene: TRBJ2-7
d_gene: TRBD1
CDR3aa: CASSTLRQGTYEQYF
CDR3nt: TGTGCCAGCAGCACCCTCCGACAGGGAACCTACGAGCAGTACTTC

v_gene: TRBV12-3/TRBV12-4
abundance: -
len: 14
j_gene: TRBJ2-7
d_gene: TRBD1
CDR3aa: CASSLGDRVHGQYF
CDR3nt: TGTGCCAGCAGTTTGGGAGACAGGGTTCACGGGCAGTACTTC

v_gene: TRBV6-1
abundance: many
len: 15
j_gene: TRBJ2-7
d_gene: TRBD1
CDR3aa: CASRVSRDREYEQYF
CDR3nt: TGTGCCAGCAGGGTTTCAAGGGACAGGGAATACGAGCAGTACTTC

v_gene: TRBV7-9
abundance: many
len: 14
j_gene: TRBJ2-4
d_gene: -
CDR3aa: CASSLVYGGNIQYF
CDR3nt: TGTGCCAGCAGCTTAGTTTATGGTGGCAACATTCAGTACTTC

v_gene: TRBV5-6
abundance: many
len: 13
j_gene: TRBJ2-2
d_gene: -
CDR3aa: CASSLTGYGELFF
CDR3nt: TGTGCCAGCAGCCTCACAGGGTACGGGGAGCTGTTTTTT

v_gene: TRBV7-8
abundance: many
len: 15
j_gene: TRBJ2-7
d_gene: -
CDR3aa: CASSLDGPAEYEQYF
CDR3nt: TGTGCCAGCAGCTTAGATGGACCTGCCGAATACGAGCAGTACTTC

v_gene: TRBV5-1
abundance: many
len: 14
j_gene: TRBJ2-5
d_gene: -
CDR3aa: CASSLQGRRETQYF
CDR3nt: TGCGCCAGCAGCTTGCAGGGTCGGAGAGAGACCCAGTACTTC

v_gene: TRBV10-3
abundance: many
len: 14
j_gene: TRBJ2-2
d_gene: TRBD1
CDR3aa: CASLQGEATGELFF
CDR3nt: TGTGCCAGCTTACAGGGGGAGGCGACCGGGGAGCTGTTTTTT

v_gene: TRBV28
abundance: many
len: 14
j_gene: TRBJ2-3
d_gene: -
CDR3aa: CASSSDGSTDTQYF
CDR3nt: TGTGCCAGCAGTTCTGACGGAAGCACAGATACGCAGTATTTT

v_gene: TRBV20-1
abundance: many
len: 12
j_gene: TRBJ2-7
d_gene: -
CDR3aa: CSAIGGDHEQYF
CDR3nt: TGCAGTGCTATTGGTGGGGACCACGAGCAGTACTTC

v_gene: TRBV2
abundance: -
len: 13
j_gene: TRBJ2-2
d_gene: -
CDR3aa: CASAITITGELFF
CDR3nt: TGTGCCAGCGCTATCACTATAACCGGGGAGCTGTTTTTT

v_gene: TRBV20-1
abundance: many
len: 16
j_gene: TRBJ2-1
d_gene: -
CDR3aa: CSARVEAADAYNEQFF
CDR3nt: TGCAGTGCTAGAGTTGAGGCAGCAGATGCCTACAATGAGCAGTTCTTC

v_gene: TRBV20-1
abundance: many
len: 15
j_gene: TRBJ1-2
d_gene: TRBD1
CDR3aa: CSAYLGTVSNYGYTF
CDR3nt: TGCAGTGCTTACCTCGGGACAGTTTCTAACTATGGCTACACCTTC

v_gene: TRBV24-1
abundance: -
len: 15
j_gene: TRBJ2-5
d_gene: -
CDR3aa: CATSDLSGPRETQYF
CDR3nt: TGTGCCACCAGTGATTTATCGGGACCGAGGGAGACCCAGTACTTC

v_gene: TRBV15
abundance: few
len: 15
j_gene: TRBJ1-2
d_gene: -
CDR3aa: CATSRDRGTAYGYTF
CDR3nt: TGTGCCACCAGCAGAGATAGAGGGACGGCATATGGCTACACCTTC

v_gene: TRBV2
abundance: many
len: 15
j_gene: TRBJ2-2
d_gene: -
CDR3aa: CASSEGALNTGELFF
CDR3nt: TGTGCCAGCAGTGAGGGGGCCCTGAACACCGGGGAGCTGTTTTTT

v_gene: TRBV6-1
abundance: many
len: 13
j_gene: TRBJ2-3
d_gene: TRBD2
CDR3aa: CASRLASTDTQYF
CDR3nt: TGTGCCAGCAGACTAGCGAGCACAGATACGCAGTATTTT

v_gene: TRBV6-4
abundance: -
len: 19
j_gene: TRBJ2-1
d_gene: TRBD1
CDR3aa: CASCSILPGQVPYYNEQFF
CDR3nt: TGTGCCAGCTGTTCAATCTTACCGGGACAGGTACCTTATTACAATGAGCAGTTCTTC

v_gene: TRBV12-3/TRBV12-4
abundance: many
len: 14
j_gene: TRBJ2-5
d_gene: -
CDR3aa: CASSPSPIAETQYF
CDR3nt: TGTGCCAGCAGTCCTTCCCCGATAGCAGAGACCCAGTACTTC

v_gene: TRBV7-9
abundance: few
len: 15
j_gene: TRBJ2-5
d_gene: -
CDR3aa: CASSLEGGGTETQYF
CDR3nt: TGTGCCAGCAGCTTAGAGGGTGGTGGAACAGAGACCCAGTACTTC

v_gene: TRBV7-8
abundance: once
len: 15
j_gene: TRBJ1-2
d_gene: -
CDR3aa: CASSLIAGENYGYTF
CDR3nt: TGTGCCAGCAGCTTAATCGCAGGGGAAAATTATGGCTACACCTTC

v_gene: TRBV3-1
abundance: many
len: 15
j_gene: TRBJ2-7
d_gene: TRBD2
CDR3aa: CASSQGAGLPYEQYF
CDR3nt: TGTGCCAGCAGCCAGGGAGCGGGGCTTCCCTACGAGCAGTACTTC

v_gene: TRBV28
abundance: many
len: 13
j_gene: TRBJ2-2
d_gene: -
CDR3aa: CASSDRSPGELFF
CDR3nt: TGTGCCAGCAGTGATCGGTCACCCGGGGAGCTGTTTTTT

v_gene: TRBV7-2
abundance: many
len: 14
j_gene: TRBJ2-2
d_gene: -
CDR3aa: CASSQGTSTGELFF
CDR3nt: TGTGCCAGCAGCCAGGGGACGTCAACCGGGGAGCTGTTTTTT

v_gene: TRBV7-8
abundance: many
len: 16
j_gene: TRBJ2-7
d_gene: -
CDR3aa: CASSPSPGVTSYEQYF
CDR3nt: TGTGCCAGCAGCCCCTCACCGGGGGTCACAAGCTACGAGCAGTACTTC

v_gene: TRBV5-1
abundance: many
len: 15
j_gene: TRBJ1-1
d_gene: TRBD1
CDR3aa: CASSFADRENTEAFF
CDR3nt: TGCGCCAGCAGCTTTGCGGACAGGGAAAACACTGAAGCTTTCTTT

v_gene: TRBV3-1
abundance: many
len: 14
j_gene: TRBJ2-5
d_gene: -
CDR3aa: CASSQRPAGETQYF
CDR3nt: TGTGCCAGCAGCCAACGCCCGGCGGGTGAGACCCAGTACTTC

v_gene: TRBV7-9
abundance: many
len: 16
j_gene: TRBJ1-5
d_gene: -
CDR3aa: CASSSSLQGGTQPQHF
CDR3nt: TGTGCCAGCAGCTCATCTCTGCAGGGAGGGACTCAGCCCCAGCATTTT

v_gene: TRBV6-1
abundance: many
len: 17
j_gene: TRBJ2-3
d_gene: TRBD1
CDR3aa: CASSDRDRGWVVDTQYF
CDR3nt: TGTGCCAGCAGTGATCGGGACAGGGGGTGGGTGGTCGATACGCAGTATTTT

v_gene: TRBV6-2/TRBV6-3
abundance: few
len: 18
j_gene: TRBJ1-5
d_gene: -
CDR3aa: CASSPRVNRAYSNQPQHF
CDR3nt: TGTGCCAGCAGCCCTCGAGTAAACCGTGCCTATAGCAATCAGCCCCAGCATTTT

v_gene: TRBV20-1
abundance: many
len: 14
j_gene: TRBJ2-3
d_gene: -
CDR3aa: CSAKGTAGADTQYF
CDR3nt: TGCAGTGCTAAAGGGACCGCGGGTGCAGATACGCAGTATTTT

v_gene: TRBV5-1
abundance: many
len: 15
j_gene: TRBJ2-1
d_gene: -
CDR3aa: CASSLSTGNLYNEQF
CDR3nt: TGCGCCAGCAGCCTGAGTACAGGAAATCTCTACAATGAGCAGTTC

v_gene: TRBV12-3/TRBV12-4
abundance: few
len: 15
j_gene: TRBJ2-5
d_gene: -
CDR3aa: CASSPLGMDQETQYF
CDR3nt: TGTGCCAGCAGTCCTCTAGGGATGGACCAAGAGACCCAGTACTTC

v_gene: TRBV20-1
abundance: few
len: 15
j_gene: TRBJ2-1
d_gene: TRBD2
CDR3aa: CSARDLGGGANEQFF
CDR3nt: TGCAGTGCTAGAGATCTTGGCGGGGGGGCAAATGAGCAGTTCTTC

v_gene: TRBV4-1
abundance: many
len: 15
j_gene: TRBJ2-5
d_gene: TRBD1
CDR3aa: CASSQDGTGLETQYF
CDR3nt: TGCGCCAGCAGCCAAGACGGGACAGGGCTAGAGACCCAGTACTTC

v_gene: TRBV20-1
abundance: few
len: 12
j_gene: TRBJ1-2
d_gene: -
CDR3aa: CSAIVGLLGYTF
CDR3nt: TGCAGTGCCATAGTGGGGCTACTCGGCTACACCTTC

v_gene: TRBV20-1
abundance: many
len: 15
j_gene: TRBJ2-5
d_gene: TRBD1
CDR3aa: CSAIPNGQGRETQYF
CDR3nt: TGCAGTGCTATCCCCAATGGACAGGGAAGAGAGACCCAGTACTTC

v_gene: TRBV7-8
abundance: many
len: 14
j_gene: TRBJ2-5
d_gene: -
CDR3aa: CASSSGPYQETQYF
CDR3nt: TGTGCCAGCAGCTCGGGCCCGTACCAAGAGACCCAGTACTTC

v_gene: TRBV28
abundance: few
len: 15
j_gene: TRBJ2-1
d_gene: -
CDR3aa: CASSWGGQVYNEQFF
CDR3nt: TGTGCCAGCAGTTGGGGGGGACAGGTGTACAATGAGCAGTTCTTC

v_gene: TRBV2
abundance: -
len: 14
j_gene: TRBJ2-1
d_gene: -
CDR3aa: CASSNSASFNEQFF
CDR3nt: TGTGCCAGCAGTAATAGCGCCTCCTTCAATGAGCAGTTCTTC

v_gene: TRBV7-2
abundance: -
len: 15
j_gene: TRBJ1-3
d_gene: -
CDR3aa: CASSNGPAPGNTIYF
CDR3nt: TGTGCCAGCAGCAACGGGCCAGCCCCTGGAAACACCATATATTTT

v_gene: TRBV20-1
abundance: many
len: 12
j_gene: TRBJ2-3
d_gene: TRBD1
CDR3aa: CSARDHTGAQYF
CDR3nt: TGCAGTGCTAGAGATCACACAGGGGCGCAGTATTTT

v_gene: TRBV6-1
abundance: many
len: 17
j_gene: TRBJ1-1
d_gene: TRBD1
CDR3aa: CASSEQGERGNRRKAFF
CDR3nt: TGTGCCAGCAGTGAACAGGGGGAGCGCGGGAATAGGAGAAAGGCTTTCTTT

v_gene: TRBV7-9
abundance: many
len: 12
j_gene: TRBJ1-2
d_gene: -
CDR3aa: CASSQDSYGYTF
CDR3nt: TGTGCCAGCAGCCAGGACAGCTATGGCTACACCTTC

v_gene: TRBV9
abundance: few
len: 15
j_gene: TRBJ2-2
d_gene: TRBD2
CDR3aa: CASSASGGRTGELFF
CDR3nt: TGTGCCAGCAGCGCTAGCGGGGGCCGCACCGGGGAGCTGTTTTTT

v_gene: TRBV20-1
abundance: many
len: 13
j_gene: TRBJ2-2
d_gene: TRBD1
CDR3aa: CSAPGQGAGELFF
CDR3nt: TGCAGTGCCCCGGGACAGGGGGCCGGGGAGCTGTTTTTT

v_gene: TRBV20-1
abundance: many
len: 13
j_gene: TRBJ1-1
d_gene: -
CDR3aa: CSAKGGADTEAFF
CDR3nt: TGCAGTGCTAAAGGGGGAGCGGACACTGAAGCTTTCTTT

v_gene: TRBV20-1
abundance: -
len: 15
j_gene: TRBJ2-2
d_gene: TRBD2
CDR3aa: CSAPSGGVNTGELFF
CDR3nt: TGCAGTGCTCCGAGCGGGGGGGTGAACACCGGGGAGCTGTTTTTT

v_gene: TRBV5-1
abundance: few
len: 15
j_gene: TRBJ2-1
d_gene: -
CDR3aa: CASSFTAETYNEQFF
CDR3nt: TGCGCCAGCAGCTTTACCGCGGAGACTTACAATGAGCAGTTCTTC

v_gene: TRBV7-9
abundance: -
len: 15
j_gene: TRBJ2-1
d_gene: -
CDR3aa: CASSLKRLPPDEQFF
CDR3nt: TGTGCCAGCAGCTTAAAAAGGCTACCACCGGATGAGCAGTTCTTC

v_gene: TRBV7-2
abundance: -
len: 13
j_gene: TRBJ1-1
d_gene: -
CDR3aa: CASSLTGQPEAFF
CDR3nt: TGTGCCAGCAGCTTAACGGGACAACCTGAAGCTTTCTTT

v_gene: TRBV12-3/TRBV12-4
abundance: few
len: 12
j_gene: TRBJ2-1
d_gene: -
CDR3aa: CASSFTGLEQFF
CDR3nt: TGTGCCAGCAGTTTTACTGGGTTGGAGCAGTTCTTC

v_gene: TRBV2
abundance: -
len: 14
j_gene: TRBJ1-5
d_gene: -
CDR3aa: CASSEIGARQPQHF
CDR3nt: TGTGCCAGCAGTGAAATAGGGGCGCGTCAGCCCCAGCATTTT

v_gene: TRBV20-1
abundance: few
len: 17
j_gene: TRBJ2-6
d_gene: -
CDR3aa: CSASTSGFSSGANVLTF
CDR3nt: TGCAGTGCTAGCACCTCAGGGTTCTCCTCTGGGGCCAACGTCCTGACTTTC